The rows below give T cell receptor beta chains drawn from one sample of a study of T cell changes during pregnancy in multiple sclerosis. Assay: immunoSEQ multiplex PCR; the TCRdb copy retains only in-frame clones and omits some. The profile shows around 21,000 clones, about 87% of them singletons. The sample here was CD8+ T cells from peripheral blood mononuclear cells, taken in the third trimester of pregnancy. The receptors were sampled from a female donor in good health, enrolled as a control in a pregnancy study. The CDR3 runs from the conserved cysteine through the conserved F or W.

TRBV6-5,CATTQGPSYNEQFF
TRBV27,CASSSGGSYNEQFF
TRBV7-2,CASSYLAGGFYDTQYF
TRBV28,CASSKRTDPIPWREKLFF
TRBV4-3,CASSQGGGERHEQYF
TRBV28,CASSLIYLAGVGGELFF
TRBV9,CASSPLGGSYNEQFF
TRBV28,CASSIRGKGYEQYF
TRBV19,CASSMLAYNEQFF
TRBV28,CASSTPTVRGANVLTF
TRBV2,CASYQGLAGATNEQFF
TRBV11-2,CASSLALGNEQFF
TRBV6-5,CASSADSSYNEQFF
TRBV28,CASSLYRGGYTF
TRBV19,CASSISGQGAYEQYF
TRBV2,CASSEPRLAGGNNEQFF
TRBV6-5,CASSRDRTIQPQHF
TRBV14,CASSPTDSPYEQYF
TRBV4-1,CASSQEGPWGRSQPQHF
TRBV11-2,CASSFNPRLGGYEQYF
TRBV4-2,CASSRNRENYEQYF
TRBV19,CASSIDREVQPQHF
TRBV9,CASSVEGAQGDEQYF
TRBV4-3,CASSQRQGEASQQYF
TRBV6-6,CASSYSTSGGYEQYF
TRBV13,CASSLYSGGSYNEQFF
TRBV7-9,CASSAGTGLQETQYF